This T cell receptor beta chain appears in the sequencing data of a study of T-cell reconstitution after alpha-beta-depleted transplantation in children. V was shortened by 7 bases and J by 6 bases, with 9 bases between the two germline ends. This CDR3 comprises 12 residues. CDR1 and CDR2 (germline): ENHRY, SYGVKD. Unique molecular identifiers were incorporated during preparation of the TCRbeta library. Each CDR3 protein is one row after TCRdb ran MiXCR on the PCR reads. This sample has about 610,000 distinct CDR3 sequences, with roughly a tenth found just once. The sample consisted of PBMCs from the stem cell graft donor, taken from the stem cell graft. The clonotype was recovered from a human donor who donated a stem cell graft to a child with acute myeloid leukemia. V usage is TRBV10-3 and J usage is TRBJ2-2; weak D call: TRBD2 (5 bases). The CDR3 protein is CAITAGAGELFF. As DNA, the CDR3 is TGTGCCATCACGGCCGGGGCCGGGGAGCTGTTTTTT.